This TCR beta chain was recovered during a study of blood T cell repertoires in COVID-19. Study information: COVID-19 samples collected from the United States, Italy and Spain covered acute and convalescent phases.

The CDR3 sequence is 13 residues long. Germline V gives CDR1 MDHEN, CDR2 SYDVKM. The V end lost 2 bases, the J end lost 5 bases, and 8 bases lay between the germline ends. Patients from Seattle were sampled longitudinally, starting during active infection. Authors' methods: Counts of nucleated cells, estimated from reference gene primer amplification, were obtained. Repertoires were generated with immunoSEQ multiplex PCR, while TCRdb's copy carries only in-frame clones and drops some. V and J calls and clone size are as listed in that table; D and trimming were resolved from the DNA. Among around 250,000 clones listed, approximately 89% were seen once.

The TCR comes from a woman between 65 and 79 years old with COVID-19, enrolled during active disease. The sequencing input was peripheral blood. V and J are TRBV28 and TRBJ2-3; no clear D gene. In nucleotides, the CDR3 is TGTGCCAGCAGTTTACTGCGGAGAGATACGCAGTATTTT. This gives the protein CASSLLRRDTQYF.